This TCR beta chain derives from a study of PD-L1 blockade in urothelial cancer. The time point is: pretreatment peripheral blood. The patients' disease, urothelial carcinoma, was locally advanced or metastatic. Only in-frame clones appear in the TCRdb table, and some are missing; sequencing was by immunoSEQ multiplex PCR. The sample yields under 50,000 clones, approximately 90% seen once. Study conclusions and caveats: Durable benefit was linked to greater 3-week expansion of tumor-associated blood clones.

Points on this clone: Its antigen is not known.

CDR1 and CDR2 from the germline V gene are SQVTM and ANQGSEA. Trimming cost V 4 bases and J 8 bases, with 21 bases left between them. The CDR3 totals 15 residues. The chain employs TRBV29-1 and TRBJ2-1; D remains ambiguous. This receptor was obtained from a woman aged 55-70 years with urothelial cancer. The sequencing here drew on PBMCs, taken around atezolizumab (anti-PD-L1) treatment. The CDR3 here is CSVGPKRLPTDEQFF. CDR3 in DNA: TGCAGCGTTGGGCCGAAGAGACTCCCCACGGATGAGCAGTTCTTC.